Following are 21 T cell receptor beta chains from one sample sequenced in a study of T cell changes during pregnancy in multiple sclerosis. Assay used: immunoSEQ multiplex PCR; TCRdb lists only in-frame clones, some missing. The sample lists approximately 100,000 clones, approximately 90% occurring once. Specimen: peripheral blood, collected in the second trimester of pregnancy. The receptors derive from a female donor with multiple sclerosis, enrolled in a pregnancy study.

This clone has just a few counts. The chain recombines TRBV30 with TRBJ1-2; 12 bases match TRBD1. V gave up 2 bases and J gave up 4 bases; unmatched junction bases: 8. This CDR3 comprises 16 residues. CDR1 is GTSNPN, CDR2 SVGIG, per germline (reference sequence). In DNA form, the CDR3 reads TGTGCCTGGAGTTCAGGGACAGGGGGCGCAGGCTATGGCTACACCTTC. It translates to CAWSSGTGGAGYGYTF. The variable domain in full, completed from reference TRBV30 and TRBJ1-2, reads SQTIHQWPATLVQPVGSPLSLECTVEGTSNPNLYWYRQAAGRGLQLLFYSVGIGQISSEVPQNLSASRPQDRQFILSSKKLLLSDSGFYLCAWSSGTGGAGYGYTFGSGTRLTVV.

The chain joins TRBV15 to TRBJ2-3, with D maybe TRBD2 (5 bases). The V end lost 6 bases, the J end lost 4 bases, and 14 bases lay between the germline ends. This CDR3 contains 14 residues. Per the germline V gene, CDR1 is LNHNV and CDR2 is YYDKDF (reference sequence). The CDR3 is CATRTRDPADTQYF. The CDR3 DNA sequence: TGTGCCACCAGGACCCGGGATCCCGCAGATACGCAGTATTTT.

This sequence joins TRBV2 and TRBJ1-1; 7 bases are shared with TRBD1. CDR1 is SNHLY and CDR2 is FYNNEI in the germline V gene. This CDR3 comprises 13 residues. The trim removed 7 bases at V and 0 bases at J, leaving 2 bases unmatched. CDR3 DNA: TGTGCCAGCAACCAGGGGGTGAACACTGAAGCTTTCTTT. This sequence encodes CASNQGVNTEAFF.

This CDR3 reads CASSLGTGTEAFF. The CDR3 nucleotides read TGTGCCAGCAGCTTGGGTACGGGAACTGAAGCTTTCTTT. This rearrangement joins TRBV5-4 to TRBJ1-1; D ambiguous. The CDR3 runs to 13 residues. In germline, CDR1 is SGHNT, CDR2 YYREEE (reference sequence). Trimming removed 0 bases from V and 5 bases from J, with 8 bases in between.

The gene calls are TRBV6-1 and TRBJ2-3; D is unresolved. The V and J ends lost 4 bases and 2 bases respectively, with 10 bases between them. The V gene's germline CDR1 is MNHNS and CDR2 SASEGT. The CDR3 totals 14 residues. The CDR3 reads CASSVALNTDTQYF. CDR3 bases: TGTGCCAGCAGTGTCGCACTAAACACAGATACGCAGTATTTT.

The chain joins TRBV6-5 to TRBJ1-5; possibly TRBD1 for D (5 bases). The CDR3 totals 14 residues. Trimming took off 5 bases at V and 0 bases at J, with 8 bases between the two ends. Germline-derived CDR1 and CDR2 are MNHEY and SVGAGI. The CDR3, as DNA: TGTGCCAGCAGTCGACAGAATAGCAATCAGCCCCAGCATTTT. Translation: CASSRQNSNQPQHF.

CDR3 DNA: TGTGCCAGCAGCTACAGGGGAACGGGTCGGGAGACCCAGTACTTC. This translates into CASSYRGTGRETQYF. V gene TRBV5-6 combines with J gene TRBJ2-5; 7 bases agree with TRBD1. CDR1 and CDR2 from the germline V gene are SGHDT and YYEEEE. Trimming at V came to 3 bases and at J to 5 bases, leaving 10 bases not matched to a gene. This CDR3 has 15 residues.

The V gene is TRBV5-1, the J gene TRBJ1-5; perhaps TRBD1 as D (6 bases). This CDR3 spans 14 amino acids. V shed 0 bases and J shed 2 bases, with 6 bases lying between them. Germline V gene data show CDR1 as SGHRS and CDR2 as YFSETQ. DNA for the CDR3: TGCGCCAGCAGCTTGGCAGGGGGCAATCAGCCCCAGCATTTT. Protein: CASSLAGGNQPQHF. Using reference TRBV5-1 and TRBJ1-5 for the parts outside the CDR3, the full variable domain is KAGVTQTPRYLIKTRGQQVTLSCSPISGHRSVSWYQQTPGQGLQFLFEYFSETQRNKGNFPGRFSGRQFSNSRSEMNVSTLELGDSALYLCASSLAGGNQPQHFGDGTRLSIL.

The rearrangement joins TRBV28 to TRBJ1-5; no clear D. The CDR3 totals 16 residues. CDR1 and CDR2 (germline): MDHEN, SYDVKM. V lost 1 base and J lost 3, with 13 bases in between. CDR3 in DNA: TGTGCCAGCAGTTTATTCCCTCGCGGCTTCAATCAGCCCCAGCATTTT. Residues: CASSLFPRGFNQPQHF.

This sequence joins TRBV4-1 and TRBJ1-2, with no clear D. V lost 1 base to trimming and J lost 3 bases, with 15 bases between them. Germline-derived CDR1 and CDR2 are MGHRA and YSYEKL. This CDR3 contains 16 residues. The chain's CDR3 is CASSQGPGMIYYGYTF. DNA for the CDR3: TGCGCCAGCAGCCAAGGACCGGGTATGATTTACTATGGCTACACCTTC.

The rearrangement links TRBV11-1 to TRBJ2-1; the D gene is possibly TRBD2 (6 bases). The germline V gene encodes CDR1 SGHAT and CDR2 FQDESV (reference sequence). V was clipped by 2 bases and J by 3 bases, with 11 bases between them. The length of the CDR3 is 15 residues. CDR3 sequence: CASSLYGRGYNEQFF. CDR3 nucleotides: TGTGCCAGCAGCTTATATGGGCGGGGCTACAATGAGCAGTTCTTC.

The chain carries TRBV9 and TRBJ1-2; unclear D gene. Germline values: CDR1 SGDLS, CDR2 YYNGEE. V lost 0 bases, J lost 3 bases, and 18 bases lay in between. The length of the CDR3 is 17 residues. The CDR3 sequence: CASSVAGAAAGHYGYTF. The CDR3 nucleotides are TGTGCCAGCAGCGTAGCCGGCGCGGCAGCCGGCCACTATGGCTACACCTTC.

The genes are TRBV5-1 and TRBJ2-3; 11 bases fit TRBD2. The CDR3 consists of 16 residues. V lost 2 bases to trimming and J lost 5 bases; unmatched junction nucleotides: 7. Germline-derived CDR1 and CDR2 are SGHRS and YFSETQ. The CDR3 protein is CASSFKTSGMKDTQYF. CDR3 coding DNA: TGCGCCAGCAGCTTCAAGACTAGCGGGATGAAAGATACGCAGTATTTT. The complete variable domain, with remaining parts taken from reference TRBV5-1 and TRBJ2-3, reads KAGVTQTPRYLIKTRGQQVTLSCSPISGHRSVSWYQQTPGQGLQFLFEYFSETQRNKGNFPGRFSGRQFSNSRSEMNVSTLELGDSALYLCASSFKTSGMKDTQYFGPGTRLTVL.

The chain joins TRBV29-1 to TRBJ1-1; 9 bases match TRBD1. The CDR3 sequence is 12 residues long. Trimming took 6 bases from V and 6 from J; bases not matched to a gene: 5. CDR1 is SQVTM and CDR2 is ANQGSEA in the germline V gene. In DNA form, the CDR3 reads TGCAGCGTCGCACAGGGGGCTGCTGAAGCTTTCTTT. It yields the protein CSVAQGAAEAFF.

The chain employs TRBV7-9 and TRBJ2-5; no clear D gene. The CDR3 sequence is 15 residues long. CDR1 SEHNR and CDR2 FQNEAQ come from the germline V gene (reference sequence). Trimming left V 1 base short and J 5 bases short, with 14 bases between. The CDR3 loop is CASSLGVAGQETQYF. The CDR3 coding sequence is TGTGCCAGCAGCTTAGGAGTAGCCGGTCAGGAGACCCAGTACTTC.

The chain carries TRBV7-8 and TRBJ2-5; the match to TRBD2 covers 13 bases. Trimming cost V 5 bases and J 5 bases; bases outside gene matches: 11. The CDR3 spans 17 residues. CDR1 and CDR2 (germline): SGHVS, FQNEAQ. The CDR3 here is CASSTGLAGTWGETQYF. The DNA of the CDR3 is TGTGCCAGCAGCACGGGACTAGCGGGAACCTGGGGGGAGACCCAGTACTTC.

This chain connects TRBV5-6 to TRBJ1-1, with a tentative D call TRBD1 (5 bases). The CDR3 covers 12 residues. The V end lost 7 bases, the J end lost 1 base, and 8 bases lay between the germline ends. CDR1 and CDR2 (germline): SGHDT, YYEEEE. CDR3 in DNA: TGTGCCAGCGGCACAGGGAACACTGAAGCTTTCTTT. Amino acid sequence: CASGTGNTEAFF.

This clone was picked up one time. This chain joins TRBV2 and TRBJ1-1; tentatively, D is TRBD1 (5 bases). Germline V lookup: CDR1 SNHLY, CDR2 FYNNEI. This CDR3 region has 12 residues. Between the trimmed V and J ends, which lost 0 bases and 11 bases, there was a span of 10 bases. The CDR3 bases are TGTGCCAGCAGTGAAGCGGGGGGAGGGGCTTTCTTT. Its translation is CASSEAGGGAFF.

The chain has TRBV6-1 and TRBJ1-1; D gene uncertain. V was cut by 4 bases and J by 4 bases, with 10 bases left in between. CDR1 and CDR2 from the germline V gene are MNHNS and SASEGT. This CDR3 is 13 amino acids long. The CDR3: CASSVGPGTEAFF. CDR3 DNA: TGTGCCAGCAGTGTAGGTCCGGGCACTGAAGCTTTCTTT.

This clone was detected a few times. The CDR3 bases are TGTGCCAGCAGCACGGACAGTACCAATCAGCCCCAGCATTTT. Protein product: CASSTDSTNQPQHF. The chain joins TRBV7-8 to TRBJ1-5; a weak D match, TRBD1 (6 bases). This CDR3 has 14 residues. V lost 5 bases and J 3 bases, leaving 11 bases between the germline ends. Germline CDR1 reads SGHVS; CDR2 reads FQNEAQ.

J is TRBJ1-5 and V is TRBV27; 10 bases fit TRBD1. Germline loops: CDR1 MNHEY, CDR2 SMNVEV (reference sequence). The junction had 9 bases not matched to a gene; V was cut back by 6 bases and J by 4 bases. The CDR3 is made up of 16 amino acids. CDR3 DNA sequence: TGTGCCAGCAGCCCGACAGGGGGCGACCGTAATCAGCCCCAGCATTTT. The encoded protein is CASSPTGGDRNQPQHF.